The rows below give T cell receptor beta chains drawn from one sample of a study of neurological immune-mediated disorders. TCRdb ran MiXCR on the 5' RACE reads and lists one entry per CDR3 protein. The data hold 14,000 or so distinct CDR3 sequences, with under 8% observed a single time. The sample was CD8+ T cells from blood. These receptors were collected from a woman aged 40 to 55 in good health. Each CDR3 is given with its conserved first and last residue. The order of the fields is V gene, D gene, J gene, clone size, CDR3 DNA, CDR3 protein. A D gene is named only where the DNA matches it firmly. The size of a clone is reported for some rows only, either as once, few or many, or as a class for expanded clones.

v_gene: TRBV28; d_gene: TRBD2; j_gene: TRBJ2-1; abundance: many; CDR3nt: TGTGCCAGCAGCATCGGGACTAGCTCCATCAAACCCTACAATGAGCAGTTCTTC; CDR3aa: CASSIGTSSIKPYNEQFF
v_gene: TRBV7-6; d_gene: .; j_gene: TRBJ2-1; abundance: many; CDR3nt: TGTGCCAGCAGCCGAGAAAAATACAATGAGCAGTTCTTC; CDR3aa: CASSREKYNEQFF
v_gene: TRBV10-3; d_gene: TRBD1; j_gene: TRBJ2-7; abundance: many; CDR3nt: TGTGCCATCAGTGAACTTGGGACAGGGGGAACCTACGAGCAGTACTTC; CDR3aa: CAISELGTGGTYEQYF
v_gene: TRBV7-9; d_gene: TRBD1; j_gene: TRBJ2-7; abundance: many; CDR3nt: TGTGCCACCGGACAGGGAGTCTACGAGCAGTACTTC; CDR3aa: CATGQGVYEQYF
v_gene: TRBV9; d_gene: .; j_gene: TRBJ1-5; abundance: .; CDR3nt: TGTGCCAGCAGCGTAGGAGGGCAGGGTCAGCCCCAGCATTTT; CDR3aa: CASSVGGQGQPQHF
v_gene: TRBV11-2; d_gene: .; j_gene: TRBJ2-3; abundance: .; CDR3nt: TGTGCCAGCAGCTGGGTCCCGTCCGATACGCAGTATTTT; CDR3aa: CASSWVPSDTQYF
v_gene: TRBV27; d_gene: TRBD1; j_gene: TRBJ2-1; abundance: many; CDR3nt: TGTGCCAGCGGAAGACAGGGGGGATACAATGAGCAGTTCTTC; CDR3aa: CASGRQGGYNEQFF
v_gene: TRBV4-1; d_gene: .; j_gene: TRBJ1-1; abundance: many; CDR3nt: TGCGCCAGCAGCCAAGATGTAGGGGACACTGAAGCTTTCTTT; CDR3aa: CASSQDVGDTEAFF
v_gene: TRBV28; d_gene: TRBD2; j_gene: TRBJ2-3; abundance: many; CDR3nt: TGTGCCAGCAGCTACACAGCGGGATCGAGCACAGATACGCAGTATTTT; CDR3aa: CASSYTAGSSTDTQYF
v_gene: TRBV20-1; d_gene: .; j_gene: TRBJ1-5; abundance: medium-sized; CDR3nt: TGCAGTGCTAGTATCGACCTTACCAATCAGCCCCAGCATTTT; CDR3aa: CSASIDLTNQPQHF
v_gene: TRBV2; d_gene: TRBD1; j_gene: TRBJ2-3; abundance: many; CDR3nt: TGTGCCAGCGAAGACAGGGGGTTTGGCACAGATACGCAGTATTTT; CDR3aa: CASEDRGFGTDTQYF
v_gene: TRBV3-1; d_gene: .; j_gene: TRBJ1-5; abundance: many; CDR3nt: TGTGCCAGCAGCCAAGGTCCAGGTTCGAATCAGCCCCAGCATTTT; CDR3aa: CASSQGPGSNQPQHF
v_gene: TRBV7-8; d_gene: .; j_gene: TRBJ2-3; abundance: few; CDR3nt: TGTGCCAGCAGCTTAGTCAGGGGGGGTTACACAGATACGCAGTATTTT; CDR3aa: CASSLVRGGYTDTQYF
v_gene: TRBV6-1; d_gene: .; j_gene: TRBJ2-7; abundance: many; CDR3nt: TGTGCCAGCAGTGCCAAGGTCACCCAAGGGCACGAGCAGTACTTC; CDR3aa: CASSAKVTQGHEQYF
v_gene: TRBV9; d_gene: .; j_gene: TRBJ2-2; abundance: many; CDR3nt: TGTGCCAGCAGCGCCGGCGCCGGGTGGTCCGGGGAGCTGTTTTTT; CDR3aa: CASSAGAGWSGELFF
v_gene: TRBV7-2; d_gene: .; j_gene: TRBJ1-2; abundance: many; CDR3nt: TGTGCCAGCAGCTTAGCCCCCCAGGGAAGCGCGAACGGCTACACCTTC; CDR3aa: CASSLAPQGSANGYTF